One T cell receptor beta chain is described in this entry. Its cognate antigen is unknown. Looked up from germline, CDR1 is SGHNT and CDR2 is YYREEE (reference sequence). The CDR3 is made up of 15 amino acids. V was pared by 4 bases and J by 2 bases, with 10 bases between. The data originate from a study of T cells in tuberculosis. Turning to the study itself: PBMC were archived before or within 7 days of starting treatment.

Only in-frame clones appear in the TCRdb table, and some are missing; sequencing was by immunoSEQ multiplex PCR. The table lists tens of thousands of clones, 80% to 95% of them singletons. Broader study findings: Shorter CDR3-alpha in active tuberculosis partly drove smaller distances. Active tuberculosis TCR-alpha repertoires lay closer to GMM-specific TCRs than IGRA-negative controls, suggesting clonal expansion.

As to time point: new active TB diagnosis, blood taken before or within 7 days of starting treatment. Each patient had positive sputum smear microscopy and/or positive culture. The chain joins TRBV5-4 to TRBJ1-6; D might be TRBD1 (5 bases). The sequence was collected from an adult with tuberculosis. The sequences come from PBMCs, collected at tuberculosis diagnosis. The chain's CDR3 is CASSTGEAYNSPLHF. The CDR3, as DNA: TGTGCCAGCAGCACAGGAGAGGCCTATAATTCACCCCTCCACTTT.